What follows are 20 T cell receptor beta chains derived from one specimen sequenced in a study of beta chain features in type 1 diabetes. The sequenced template was cDNA made from the entire isolated RNA. Generated by immunoSEQ multiplex PCR, the TCRdb table keeps only in-frame clones and is missing some. The sample has 25,000 or so clones; over 60% are singletons. The sequenced sample was Tregs from blood. These receptors were obtained from a woman aged 40 to 55 in good health.

The rearrangement joins TRBV6-5 to TRBJ2-4, with D maybe TRBD1 (6 bases). V was shortened by 6 bases and J by 0 bases, with 9 bases between the two germline ends. Germline V gene sequence: CDR1 MNHEY, CDR2 SVGAGI. CDR3 length: 14 residues. The CDR3 DNA reads TGTGCCAGCAGCCAGGGGAGAGCCAAAAACATTCAGTACTTC. This translates into CASSQGRAKNIQYF.

The V gene is TRBV18, the J gene TRBJ2-7; D possibly corresponds to TRBD2 (5 bases). The V end lost 6 bases, the J end lost 2 bases, and 17 bases lay between the germline ends. Germline V gives CDR1 KGHSH, CDR2 LQKENI. The CDR3 is made up of 15 amino acids. The CDR3 spells CASSPVAARAYEQYF. Here the CDR3 DNA reads TGTGCCAGCTCCCCCGTGGCGGCGAGGGCCTACGAGCAGTACTTC. Based on the CDR3 plus reference TRBV18 and TRBJ2-7, the full variable domain is NAGVMQNPRHLVRRRGQEARLRCSPMKGHSHVYWYRQLPEEGLKFMVYLQKENIIDESGMPKERFSAEFPKEGPSILRIQQVVRGDSAAYFCASSPVAARAYEQYFGPGTRLTVT.

The genes are TRBV4-2 and TRBJ1-2; unclear D gene. The CDR3 extends over 14 amino acids. V was shortened by 5 bases and J by 0 bases, with 10 bases between the two germline ends. Germline CDR1 is LGHNA and CDR2 is YNFKEQ. CDR3 sequence: CASSASGANYGYTF. Here the CDR3 DNA reads TGTGCCAGCAGCGCGAGCGGGGCTAACTATGGCTACACCTTC.

The V call is TRBV9, the J call TRBJ2-1, with 11 bases matching TRBD2. After removal of 3 bases from V and 9 bases from J, the junction contained 5 bases not matched to a gene. Germline loops: CDR1 SGDLS, CDR2 YYNGEE. The CDR3 is 14 amino acids. CDR3 region: CASSEASGGSEQFF. In DNA form, the CDR3 reads TGTGCCAGCAGCGAGGCTAGCGGGGGGAGTGAGCAGTTCTTC.

This clone was recorded a few times. The V and J genes are TRBV7-6 and TRBJ1-1, with 10 positions matching TRBD1. The junction had 7 bases not matched to a gene; V was cut back by 5 bases and J by 4 bases. The germline V gene has CDR1 SGHVS and CDR2 FNYEAQ. The CDR3 is 15 amino acids. The CDR3 loop reads CASSGGTGATTEAFF. DNA for the CDR3: TGTGCCAGCAGCGGAGGGACAGGGGCGACCACTGAAGCTTTCTTT. Complete variable domain (other parts from reference TRBV7-6 and TRBJ1-1): GAGVSQSPRYKVTKRGQDVALRCDPISGHVSLYWYRQALGQGPEFLTYFNYEAQQDKSGLPNDRFSAERPEGSISTLTIQRTEQRDSAMYRCASSGGTGATTEAFFGQGTRLTVV.

The V gene is TRBV6-1, the J gene TRBJ2-7; D uncertain. V was pared by 4 bases and J by 6 bases, with 7 bases between. CDR1 is MNHNS and CDR2 is SASEGT in the germline V gene. The CDR3 loop spans 11 amino acids. The CDR3 DNA reads as TGTGCCAGCAGTGTTTTTCTCGAGCAGTACTTC. It encodes CASSVFLEQYF.

J is TRBJ1-5 and V is TRBV18; 11 positions match TRBD1. V trimming: 6 bases; J trimming: 4 bases; junction bases outside the gene matches: 14. The CDR3 consists of 18 residues. CDR1 and CDR2 (germline): KGHSH, LQKENI. DNA for the CDR3: TGTGCCAGCTCGACTAACCCCGGGACAGGGGGACAAAATCAGCCCCAGCATTTT. It yields the protein CASSTNPGTGGQNQPQHF.

In regard to this clone: The sample holds other DNA sequences that translate to the same CDR3. The V call is TRBV27, the J call TRBJ1-1; D is possibly TRBD1 (5 bases). Germline V gene data show CDR1 as MNHEY and CDR2 as SMNVEV (reference sequence). The CDR3 is 18 residues long. V lost 8 bases and J 1 base, leaving 26 bases between the germline ends. CDR3: CASRTRGGDLKTNTEAFF. The CDR3, as DNA: TGTGCCAGCCGAACCCGCGGAGGGGACCTTAAGACGAACACTGAAGCTTTCTTT.

The genes are TRBV6-6 and TRBJ2-3; no reliable D call. The CDR3 totals 13 residues. The germline V gene has CDR1 MNHNY and CDR2 SVGAGI (reference sequence). V dropped 6 bases and J dropped 4 bases, with 11 bases sitting between them. The chain's CDR3 is CASRKPSSDTQYF. The CDR3 DNA reads TGTGCCAGCAGGAAGCCAAGTTCAGATACGCAGTATTTT.

The J gene is TRBJ2-1, the V gene TRBV5-1, with D hard to call. CDR1 is SGHRS, CDR2 YFSETQ, per germline. This CDR3 has 13 residues. Trimming removed 4 bases at V and 1 base at J, with 6 bases between. CDR3: CASSTISYNEQFF. The CDR3 region has the DNA TGCGCCAGCAGCACAATATCCTACAATGAGCAGTTCTTC.

The J gene is TRBJ1-1, the V gene TRBV21-1; the D call TRBD1 from the table was never checked on the DNA. TRBV21-1 is assigned pseudogene status. CDR3 length equals 12 residues. In DNA, the CDR3 is TGTGCCAGCAGCCTCAGACAGGTTGAAGCTTTCTTT. Amino acids: CASSLRQVEAFF.

This clone was observed a few times. The chain is built from TRBV15 and TRBJ2-1, with D tentatively TRBD2 (5 bases). V lost 3 bases and J 4 bases, leaving 16 bases between the germline ends. This CDR3 spans 16 amino acids. From germline, CDR1 is LNHNV and CDR2 YYDKDF (reference sequence). The CDR3 loop reads CATSSSRVLFYNEQFF. DNA for the CDR3: TGTGCCACCAGCAGTTCGCGGGTACTTTTTTACAATGAGCAGTTCTTC.

The gene calls are TRBV5-1 and TRBJ1-1; a possible D gene is TRBD1 (6 bases). Per the germline V gene, CDR1 is SGHRS and CDR2 is YFSETQ. The CDR3 has 13 amino acids. V lost 5 bases and J lost 5, with 13 bases in between. The CDR3 sequence: CASRIQGRTEAFF. CDR3 DNA: TGCGCCAGCAGGATACAGGGTCGGACTGAAGCTTTCTTT.

The rearrangement links TRBV7-2 to TRBJ1-4; the match to TRBD1 covers 10 bases. The CDR3 has 17 amino acids. Looked up from germline, CDR1 is SGHTA and CDR2 is FQGNSA. Trimming cost V 4 bases and J 7 bases; bases outside gene matches: 12. In DNA form, the CDR3 reads TGTGCCAGCAGCTCTCGGACAGGGGGGTTCCCCGTTGAAAAACTGTTTTTT. Translation gives CASSSRTGGFPVEKLFF.

This chain joins TRBV28 and TRBJ1-5; D is unresolved. This CDR3 contains 12 residues. Looked up from germline, CDR1 is MDHEN and CDR2 is SYDVKM. V lost 7 bases and J 3 bases, leaving 7 bases between the germline ends. In nucleotides, the CDR3 is TGTGCCAGCAACGAGGTCAATCAGCCCCAGCATTTT. Its protein product is CASNEVNQPQHF.

The table lists this clone with a few counts. The CDR3 sequence: CASSLPGFNYGYTF. The CDR3 nucleotides are TGTGCCAGCAGCTTACCAGGATTTAACTATGGCTACACCTTC. This sequence joins TRBV7-2 and TRBJ1-2; D unclear. Trimming took off 2 bases at V and 1 base at J, with 8 bases between the two ends. Germline V gene lookup returns CDR1 SGHTA and CDR2 FQGNSA. CDR3 length: 14 amino acids. The full variable domain, completed using reference TRBV7-2 and TRBJ1-2, is GAGVSQSPSNKVTEKGKDVELRCDPISGHTALYWYRQSLGQGLEFLIYFQGNSAPDKSGLPSDRFSAERTGGSVSTLTIQRTQQEDSAVYLCASSLPGFNYGYTFGSGTRLTVV.

The V and J genes are TRBV29-1 and TRBJ2-7, with TRBD1 identical over 10 bases. The germline gives CDR1 SQVTM, CDR2 ANQGSEA. V shed 6 bases and J 4 bases; nucleotides not matched to a gene: 27. The CDR3 spans 20 residues. The CDR3 sequence is CSVLKLNLDRGSGIAYEQYF. The CDR3 DNA sequence: TGCAGCGTGCTCAAACTAAACTTGGACAGGGGGAGTGGGATTGCGTACGAGCAGTACTTC.

The V call is TRBV9, the J call TRBJ1-4, with a tentative D call TRBD1 (5 bases). The CDR3 spans 15 residues. Germline CDR1 reads SGDLS; CDR2 reads YYNGEE. The germline V and J ends were trimmed by 4 bases and 6 bases, with 16 bases remaining between them. The CDR3 reads CASSSTPGTYEKLFF. The CDR3 nucleotides read TGTGCCAGCAGCTCGACCCCGGGGACTTATGAAAAACTGTTTTTT. Full variable domain (remainder filled in from reference TRBV9 and TRBJ1-4): DSGVTQTPKHLITATGQRVTLRCSPRSGDLSVYWYQQSLDQGLQFLIQYYNGEERAKGNILERFSAQQFPDLHSELNLSSLELGDSALYFCASSSTPGTYEKLFFGSGTQLSVL.

The chain recombines TRBV7-8 with TRBJ2-5; 13 bases line up with TRBD2. Germline V gives CDR1 SGHVS, CDR2 FQNEAQ. The CDR3 runs to 16 residues. V shed 4 bases, J shed 4 bases, and the junction held 6 bases outside the gene matches. CDR3 bases: TGTGCCAGCAGCTCTTCACTAGCGGGGGGGCCAGAGACCCAGTACTTC. Protein: CASSSSLAGGPETQYF.

This chain uses TRBV29-1 with TRBJ2-7; no firm D call. CDR1 is SQVTM and CDR2 is ANQGSEA in the germline V gene. The CDR3 totals 11 residues. Trimming removed 2 bases at V and 1 base at J, with 3 bases between. CDR3 nucleotides: TGCAGCGTTGAATCTTCCTACGAGCAGTACTTC. Translation: CSVESSYEQYF.